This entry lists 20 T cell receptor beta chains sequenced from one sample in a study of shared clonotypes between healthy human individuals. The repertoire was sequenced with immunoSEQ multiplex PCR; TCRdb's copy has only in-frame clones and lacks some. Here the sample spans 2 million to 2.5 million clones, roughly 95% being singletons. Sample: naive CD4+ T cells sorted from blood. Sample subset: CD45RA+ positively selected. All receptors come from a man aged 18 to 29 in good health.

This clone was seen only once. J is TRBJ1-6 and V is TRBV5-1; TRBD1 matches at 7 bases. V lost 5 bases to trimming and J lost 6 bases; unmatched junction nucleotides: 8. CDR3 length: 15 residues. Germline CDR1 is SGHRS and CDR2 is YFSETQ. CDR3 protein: CASRPGQESNSPLHF. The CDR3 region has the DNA TGCGCCAGCAGACCTGGACAGGAGAGTAATTCACCCCTCCACTTT.

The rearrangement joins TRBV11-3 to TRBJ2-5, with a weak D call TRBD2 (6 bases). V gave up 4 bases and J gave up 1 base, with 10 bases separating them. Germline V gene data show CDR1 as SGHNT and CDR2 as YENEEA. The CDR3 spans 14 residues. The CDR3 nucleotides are TGTGCCAGCAGCTGGACGGAGGGCCAAGAGACCCAGTACTTC. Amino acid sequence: CASSWTEGQETQYF.

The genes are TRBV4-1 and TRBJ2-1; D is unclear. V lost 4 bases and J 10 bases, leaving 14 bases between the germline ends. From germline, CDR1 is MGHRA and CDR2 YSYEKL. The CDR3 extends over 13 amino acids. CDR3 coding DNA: TGCGCCAGCAGCCCGCTGTTAAAAGAAGAGCAGTTCTTC. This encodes CASSPLLKEEQFF.

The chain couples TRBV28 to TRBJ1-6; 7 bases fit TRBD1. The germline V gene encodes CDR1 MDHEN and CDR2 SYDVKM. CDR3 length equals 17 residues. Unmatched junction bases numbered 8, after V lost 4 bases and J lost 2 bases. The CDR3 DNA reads TGTGCCAGCAGTTCGTTGGTACAGGGGCCCTATAATTCACCCCTCCACTTT. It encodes CASSSLVQGPYNSPLHF.

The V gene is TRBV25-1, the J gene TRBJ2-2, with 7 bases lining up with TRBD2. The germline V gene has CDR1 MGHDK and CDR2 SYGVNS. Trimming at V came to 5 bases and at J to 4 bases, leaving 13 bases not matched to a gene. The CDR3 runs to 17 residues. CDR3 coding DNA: TGTGCCAGCAGTCCTCACCGTGCCGGGACTACCACCGGGGAGCTGTTTTTT. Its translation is CASSPHRAGTTTGELFF.

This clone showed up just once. The CDR3 DNA is TGTGCCAGTACGCTTTGGGCAGGCAATCAGCCCCAGCATTTT. Translating gives CASTLWAGNQPQHF. V usage is TRBV19 and J usage is TRBJ1-5; no definite D call. The CDR3 has 14 residues. V was clipped by 7 bases and J by 2 bases, with 12 bases between them. Germline CDR1 reads LNHDA; CDR2 reads SQIVND (reference sequence).

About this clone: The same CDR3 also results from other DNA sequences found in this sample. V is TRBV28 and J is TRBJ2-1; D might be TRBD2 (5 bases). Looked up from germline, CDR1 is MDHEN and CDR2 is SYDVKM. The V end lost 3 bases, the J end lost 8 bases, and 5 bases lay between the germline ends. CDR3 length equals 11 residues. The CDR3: CASSLRDEQFF. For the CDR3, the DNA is TGTGCCAGCAGTTTGAGGGATGAGCAGTTCTTC.

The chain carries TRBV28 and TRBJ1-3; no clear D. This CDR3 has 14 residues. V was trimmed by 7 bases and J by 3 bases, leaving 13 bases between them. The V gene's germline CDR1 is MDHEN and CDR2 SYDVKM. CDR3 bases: TGTGCCAGCATACATCATGGGTATGGAAACACCATATATTTT. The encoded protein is CASIHHGYGNTIYF. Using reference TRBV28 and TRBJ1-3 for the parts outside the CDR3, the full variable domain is DVKVTQSSRYLVKRTGEKVFLECVQDMDHENMFWYRQDPGLGLRLIYFSYDVKMKEKGDIPEGYSVSREKKERFSLILESASTNQTSMYLCASIHHGYGNTIYFGEGSWLTVV.

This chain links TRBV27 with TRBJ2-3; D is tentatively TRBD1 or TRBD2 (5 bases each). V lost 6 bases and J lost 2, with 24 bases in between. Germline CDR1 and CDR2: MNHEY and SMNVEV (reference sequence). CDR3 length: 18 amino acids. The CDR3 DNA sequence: TGTGCCAGCAGCCCGGGGCCACTAGAGGGTACTCTCACAGATACGCAGTATTTT. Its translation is CASSPGPLEGTLTDTQYF.

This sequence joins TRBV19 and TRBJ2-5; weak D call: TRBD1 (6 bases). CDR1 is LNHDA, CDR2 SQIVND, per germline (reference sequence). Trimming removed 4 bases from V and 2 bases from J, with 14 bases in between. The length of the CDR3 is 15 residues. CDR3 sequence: CASSRTLGQQETQYF. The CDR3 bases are TGTGCCAGTAGTAGAACTCTGGGACAACAAGAGACCCAGTACTTC.

The chain's CDR3 is CASSLASGGMNTGELFF. The CDR3 bases are TGTGCCAGCAGCTTAGCTTCAGGGGGCATGAACACCGGGGAGCTGTTTTTT. The V call is TRBV7-9, the J call TRBJ2-2, with TRBD1 matching over 8 bases. The V and J ends lost 0 bases and 1 base, in that order; junction bases with no gene match: 4. In germline, CDR1 is SEHNR, CDR2 FQNEAQ (reference sequence). The CDR3 length is 17 residues. The complete variable domain, with remaining parts taken from reference TRBV7-9 and TRBJ2-2, reads DTGVSQNPRHKITKRGQNVTFRCDPISEHNRLYWYRQTLGQGPEFLTYFQNEAQLEKSRLLSDRFSAERPKGSFSTLEIQRTEQGDSAMYLCASSLASGGMNTGELFFGEGSRLTVL.

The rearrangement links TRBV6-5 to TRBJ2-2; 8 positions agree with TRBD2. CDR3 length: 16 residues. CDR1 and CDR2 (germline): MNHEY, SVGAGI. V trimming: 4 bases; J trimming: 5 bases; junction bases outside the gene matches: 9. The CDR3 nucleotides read TGTGCCAGCAGTTGGTCCAATGCGGGAGGAACCGGGGAGCTGTTTTTT. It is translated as CASSWSNAGGTGELFF.

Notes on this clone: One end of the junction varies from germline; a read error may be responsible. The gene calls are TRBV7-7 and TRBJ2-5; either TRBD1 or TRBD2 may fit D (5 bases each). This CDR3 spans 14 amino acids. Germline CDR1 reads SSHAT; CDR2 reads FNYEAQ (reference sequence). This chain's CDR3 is CASSYSRGAETQYF. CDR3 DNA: TGTGCTAGCAGCTACTCCAGAGGGGCAGAGACCCAGTACTTC.

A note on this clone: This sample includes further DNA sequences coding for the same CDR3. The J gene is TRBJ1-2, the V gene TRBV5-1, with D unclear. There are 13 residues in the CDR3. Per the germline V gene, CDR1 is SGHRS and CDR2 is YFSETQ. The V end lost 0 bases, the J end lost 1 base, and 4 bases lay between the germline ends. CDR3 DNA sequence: TGCGCCAGCAGCTTGGGAGGTAACTATGGCTACACCTTC. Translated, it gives CASSLGGNYGYTF.

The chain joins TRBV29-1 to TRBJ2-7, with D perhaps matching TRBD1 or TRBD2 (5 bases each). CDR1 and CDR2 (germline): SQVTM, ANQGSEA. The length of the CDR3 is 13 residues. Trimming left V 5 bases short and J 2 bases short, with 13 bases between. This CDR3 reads CSVKAPGPYEQYF. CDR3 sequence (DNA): TGCAGCGTTAAGGCCCCGGGGCCCTACGAGCAGTACTTC.

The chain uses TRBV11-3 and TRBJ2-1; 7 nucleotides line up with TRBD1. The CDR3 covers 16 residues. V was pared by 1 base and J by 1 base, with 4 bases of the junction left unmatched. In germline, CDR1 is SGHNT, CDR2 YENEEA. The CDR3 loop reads CASSLVGTASYNEQFF. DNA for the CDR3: TGTGCCAGCAGCTTAGTCGGGACAGCGTCCTACAATGAGCAGTTCTTC.

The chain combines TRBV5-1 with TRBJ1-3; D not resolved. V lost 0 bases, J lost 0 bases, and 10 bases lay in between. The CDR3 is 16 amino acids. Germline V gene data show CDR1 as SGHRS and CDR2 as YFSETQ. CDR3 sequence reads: CASSLEAVVSGNTIYF. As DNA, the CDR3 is TGCGCCAGCAGCTTGGAGGCGGTCGTCTCTGGAAACACCATATATTTT.

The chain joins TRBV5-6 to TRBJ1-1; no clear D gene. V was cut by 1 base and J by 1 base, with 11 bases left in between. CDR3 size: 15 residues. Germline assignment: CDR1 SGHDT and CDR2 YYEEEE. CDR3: CASSLIRWENTEAFF. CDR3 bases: TGTGCCAGCAGCTTGATACGGTGGGAGAACACTGAAGCTTTCTTT.

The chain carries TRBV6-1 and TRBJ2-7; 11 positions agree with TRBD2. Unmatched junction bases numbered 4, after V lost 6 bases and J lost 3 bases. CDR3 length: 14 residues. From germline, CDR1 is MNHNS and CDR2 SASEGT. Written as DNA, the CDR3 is TGTGCCAGCAGAACTAGCGGGGGTTACTACGAGCAGTACTTC. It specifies CASRTSGGYYEQYF.

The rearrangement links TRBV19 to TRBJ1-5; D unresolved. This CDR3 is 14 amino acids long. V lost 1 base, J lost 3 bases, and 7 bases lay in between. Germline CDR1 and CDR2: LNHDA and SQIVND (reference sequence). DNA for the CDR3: TGTGCCAGTAGTATAGTAGGGTTCAATCAGCCCCAGCATTTT. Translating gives CASSIVGFNQPQHF.